This entry is about one TCR beta chain. Method: immunoSEQ multiplex PCR; TCRdb's copy keeps in-frame clones and lacks some. The sample carries around 140,000 clones, approximately 83% recorded once. This entry comes from a study of blood T cell repertoires in COVID-19. Material: peripheral blood. The TCR originated in a human donor in a cohort sampled during active COVID-19.

The CDR3 DNA reads TGTGCCAGCAGCCAAGATCAGCGAGATACGCAGTATTTT. Protein product: CASSQDQRDTQYF. The gene calls are TRBV4-2 and TRBJ2-3; D ambiguous. The germline V gene encodes CDR1 LGHNA and CDR2 YNFKEQ. The CDR3 sequence is 13 residues long. The ends were cut back, 0 bases at V and 5 bases at J, with 6 bases in the middle.